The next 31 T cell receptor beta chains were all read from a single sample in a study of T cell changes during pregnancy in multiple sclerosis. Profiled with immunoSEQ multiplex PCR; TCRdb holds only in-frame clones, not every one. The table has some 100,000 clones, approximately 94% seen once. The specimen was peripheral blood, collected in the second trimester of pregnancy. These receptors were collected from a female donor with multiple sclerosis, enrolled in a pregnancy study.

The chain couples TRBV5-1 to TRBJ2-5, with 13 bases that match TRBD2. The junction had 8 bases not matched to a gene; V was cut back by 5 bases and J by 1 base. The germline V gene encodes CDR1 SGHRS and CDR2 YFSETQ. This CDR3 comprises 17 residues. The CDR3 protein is CASRIGLAGVLQETQYF. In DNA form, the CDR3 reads TGCGCCAGCAGGATCGGACTAGCGGGAGTTCTCCAAGAGACCCAGTACTTC.

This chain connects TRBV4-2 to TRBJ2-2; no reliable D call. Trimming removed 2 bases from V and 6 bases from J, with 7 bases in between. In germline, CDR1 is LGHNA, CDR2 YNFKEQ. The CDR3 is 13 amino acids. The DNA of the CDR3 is TGTGCCAGCAGCCAATACAGCTCCGGGGAGCTGTTTTTT. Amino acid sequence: CASSQYSSGELFF.

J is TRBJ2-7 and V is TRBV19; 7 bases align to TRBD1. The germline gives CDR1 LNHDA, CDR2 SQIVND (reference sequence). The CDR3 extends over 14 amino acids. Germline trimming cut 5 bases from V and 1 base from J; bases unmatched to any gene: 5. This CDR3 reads CASSQQGSSYEQYF. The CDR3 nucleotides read TGTGCCAGTAGTCAACAGGGGTCGTCCTACGAGCAGTACTTC.

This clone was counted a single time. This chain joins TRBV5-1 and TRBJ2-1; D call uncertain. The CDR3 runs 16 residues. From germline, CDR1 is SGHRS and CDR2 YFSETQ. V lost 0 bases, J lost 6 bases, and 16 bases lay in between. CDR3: CASSLGIWAALNEQFF. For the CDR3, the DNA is TGCGCCAGCAGCTTGGGGATTTGGGCTGCCCTCAATGAGCAGTTCTTC.

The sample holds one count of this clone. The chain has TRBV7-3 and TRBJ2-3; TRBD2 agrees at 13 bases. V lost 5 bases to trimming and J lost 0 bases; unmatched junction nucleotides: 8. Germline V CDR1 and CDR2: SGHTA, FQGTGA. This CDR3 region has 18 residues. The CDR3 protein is CASSGRTSGGRSTDTQYF. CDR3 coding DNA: TGTGCCAGCAGCGGCCGGACTAGCGGGGGCCGTAGCACAGATACGCAGTATTTT.

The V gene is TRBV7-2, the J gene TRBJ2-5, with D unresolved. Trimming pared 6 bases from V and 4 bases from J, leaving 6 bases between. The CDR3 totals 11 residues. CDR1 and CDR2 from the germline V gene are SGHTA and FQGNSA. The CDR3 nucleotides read TGTGCCAGCAGTTTCGTAGAGACCCAGTACTTC. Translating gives CASSFVETQYF.

CDR3 DNA: TGCGCCAGCAGCTTGGGAGGAACAGGGGGGAAAGCTTTCTTT. Translated, it gives CASSLGGTGGKAFF. This chain uses TRBV5-1 with TRBJ1-1, with 8 nucleotides matching TRBD1. CDR3 length equals 14 residues. Germline CDR1 is SGHRS and CDR2 is YFSETQ. V trimming: 0 bases; J trimming: 9 bases; junction bases outside the gene matches: 7.

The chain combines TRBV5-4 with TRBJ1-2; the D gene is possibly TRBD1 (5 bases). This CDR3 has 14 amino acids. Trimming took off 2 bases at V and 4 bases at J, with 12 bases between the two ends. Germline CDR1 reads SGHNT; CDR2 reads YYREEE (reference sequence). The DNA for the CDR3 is TGTGCCAGCAGCTTCGACGACAGCGTCTATGGCTACACCTTC. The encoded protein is CASSFDDSVYGYTF.

DNA of the CDR3: TGTGCCAAACGGACTAGCGGGAGAGGAGAGACCCAGTACTTC. Translation: CAKRTSGRGETQYF. V usage is TRBV27 and J usage is TRBJ2-5; 13 bases map to TRBD2. The CDR3 runs 14 residues. V shed 10 bases, J shed 4 bases, and the junction held 6 bases outside the gene matches. Germline values: CDR1 MNHEY, CDR2 SMNVEV (reference sequence).

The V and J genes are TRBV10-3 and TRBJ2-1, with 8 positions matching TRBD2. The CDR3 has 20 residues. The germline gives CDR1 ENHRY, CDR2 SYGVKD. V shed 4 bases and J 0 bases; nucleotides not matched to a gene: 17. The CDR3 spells CAISVSSVAGKKSSYNEQFF. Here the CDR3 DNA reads TGTGCCATCAGTGTATCTTCAGTAGCGGGGAAAAAGAGCTCCTACAATGAGCAGTTCTTC.

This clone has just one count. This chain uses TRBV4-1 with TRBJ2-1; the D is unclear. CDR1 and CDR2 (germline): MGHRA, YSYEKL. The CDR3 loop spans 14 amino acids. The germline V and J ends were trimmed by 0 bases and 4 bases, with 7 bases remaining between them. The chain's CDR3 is CASSQDISYNEQFF. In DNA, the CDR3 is TGCGCCAGCAGCCAAGATATCTCTTACAATGAGCAGTTCTTC.

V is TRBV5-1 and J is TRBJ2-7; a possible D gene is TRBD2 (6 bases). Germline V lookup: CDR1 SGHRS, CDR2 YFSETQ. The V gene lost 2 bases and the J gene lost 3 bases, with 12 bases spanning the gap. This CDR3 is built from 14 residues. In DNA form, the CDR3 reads TGCGCCAGCAGCTTCGGGGACTCCCACTACGAGCAGTACTTC. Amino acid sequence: CASSFGDSHYEQYF.

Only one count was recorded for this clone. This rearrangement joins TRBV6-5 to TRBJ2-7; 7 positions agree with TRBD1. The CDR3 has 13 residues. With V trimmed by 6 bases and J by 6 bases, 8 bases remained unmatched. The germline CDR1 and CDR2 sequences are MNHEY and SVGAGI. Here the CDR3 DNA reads TGTGCCAGCAGCCCGGGACAGTCGCTCGAGCAGTACTTC. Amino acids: CASSPGQSLEQYF.

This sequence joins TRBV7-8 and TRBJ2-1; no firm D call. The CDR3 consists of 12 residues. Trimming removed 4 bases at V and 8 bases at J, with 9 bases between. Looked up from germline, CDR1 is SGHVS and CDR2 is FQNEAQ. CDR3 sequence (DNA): TGTGCCAGCAGCTCACAGATTGATGAGCAGTTCTTC. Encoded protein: CASSSQIDEQFF.

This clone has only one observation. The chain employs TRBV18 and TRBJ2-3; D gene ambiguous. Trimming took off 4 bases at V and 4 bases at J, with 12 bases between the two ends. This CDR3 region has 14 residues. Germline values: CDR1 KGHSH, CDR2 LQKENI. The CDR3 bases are TGTGCCAGCTCACGAGCCAGGTGGTCAGATACGCAGTATTTT. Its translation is CASSRARWSDTQYF.

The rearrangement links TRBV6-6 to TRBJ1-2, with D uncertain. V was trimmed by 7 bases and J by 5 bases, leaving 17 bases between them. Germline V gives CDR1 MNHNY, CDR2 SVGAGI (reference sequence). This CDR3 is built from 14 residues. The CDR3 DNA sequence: TGTGCCAGCACCCCCCCGGGGTTTAGGTATGGCTACACCTTC. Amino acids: CASTPPGFRYGYTF.

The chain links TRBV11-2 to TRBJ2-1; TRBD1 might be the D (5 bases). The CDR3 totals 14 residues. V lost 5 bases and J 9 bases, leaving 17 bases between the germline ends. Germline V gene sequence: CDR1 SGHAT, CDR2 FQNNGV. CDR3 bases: TGTGCCAGCAGCCACAGGAGTACTGGAGTTGAGCAGTTCTTC. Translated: CASSHRSTGVEQFF.

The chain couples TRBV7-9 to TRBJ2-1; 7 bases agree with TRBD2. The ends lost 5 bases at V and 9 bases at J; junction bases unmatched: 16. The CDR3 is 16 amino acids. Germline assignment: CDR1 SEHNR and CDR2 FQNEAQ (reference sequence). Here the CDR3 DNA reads TGTGCCAGCAGCCTACAAAGACTAGCTGGATTAGCTGAGCAGTTCTTC. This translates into CASSLQRLAGLAEQFF.

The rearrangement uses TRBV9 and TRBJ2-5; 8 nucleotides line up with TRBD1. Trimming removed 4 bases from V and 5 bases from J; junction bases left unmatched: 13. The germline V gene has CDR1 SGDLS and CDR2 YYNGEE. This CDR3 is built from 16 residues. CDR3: CASSPLGAGGVETQYF. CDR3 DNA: TGTGCCAGCAGCCCGCTGGGGGCAGGGGGCGTCGAGACCCAGTACTTC.

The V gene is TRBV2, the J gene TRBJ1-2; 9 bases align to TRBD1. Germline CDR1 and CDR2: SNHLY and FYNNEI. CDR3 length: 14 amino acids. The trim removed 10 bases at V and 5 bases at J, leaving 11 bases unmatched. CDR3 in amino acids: CAIYRDRAVYGYTF. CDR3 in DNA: TGTGCCATCTACCGGGACAGGGCCGTTTATGGCTACACCTTC.

CDR3 coding DNA: TGTGCCAGCAGCGTAGGTCGAGCGGGAGGGCCTGGGGGAGAGCAGTACTTC. Its protein product is CASSVGRAGGPGGEQYF. The chain recombines TRBV9 with TRBJ2-7; 10 nucleotides match TRBD2. This CDR3 contains 17 residues. V dropped 0 bases and J dropped 7; count of bases not matched to a gene: 13. Germline V gene lookup returns CDR1 SGDLS and CDR2 YYNGEE. Based on the CDR3 plus reference TRBV9 and TRBJ2-7, the full variable domain is DSGVTQTPKHLITATGQRVTLRCSPRSGDLSVYWYQQSLDQGLQFLIQYYNGEERAKGNILERFSAQQFPDLHSELNLSSLELGDSALYFCASSVGRAGGPGGEQYFGPGTRLTVT.

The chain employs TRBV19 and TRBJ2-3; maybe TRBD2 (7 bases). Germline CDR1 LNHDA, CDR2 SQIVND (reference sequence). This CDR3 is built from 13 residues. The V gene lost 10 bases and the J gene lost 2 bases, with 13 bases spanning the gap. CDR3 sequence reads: CATAGAATDTQYF. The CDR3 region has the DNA TGTGCCACCGCGGGGGCGGCCACAGATACGCAGTATTTT.

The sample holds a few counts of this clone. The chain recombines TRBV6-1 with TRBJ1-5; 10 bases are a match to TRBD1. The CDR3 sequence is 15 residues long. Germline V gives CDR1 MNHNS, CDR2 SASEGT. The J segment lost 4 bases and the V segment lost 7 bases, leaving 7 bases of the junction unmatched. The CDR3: CASNPGQGRNQPQHF. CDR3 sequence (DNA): TGTGCCAGCAACCCGGGACAGGGGAGAAATCAGCCCCAGCATTTT.

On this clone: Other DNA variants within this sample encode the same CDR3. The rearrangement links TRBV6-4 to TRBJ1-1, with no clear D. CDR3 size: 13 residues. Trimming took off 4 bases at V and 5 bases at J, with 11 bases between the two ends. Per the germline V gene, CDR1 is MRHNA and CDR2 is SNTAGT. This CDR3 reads CASSVEVNTEAFF. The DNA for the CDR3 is TGTGCCAGCAGTGTTGAGGTCAATACTGAAGCTTTCTTT.

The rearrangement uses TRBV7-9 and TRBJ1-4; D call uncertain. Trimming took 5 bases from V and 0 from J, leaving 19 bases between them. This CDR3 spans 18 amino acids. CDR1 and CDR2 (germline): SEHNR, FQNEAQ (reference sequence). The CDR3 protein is CASSPPRAAAATNEKLFF. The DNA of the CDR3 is TGTGCCAGCAGCCCCCCCCGCGCCGCGGCTGCAACTAATGAAAAACTGTTTTTT.

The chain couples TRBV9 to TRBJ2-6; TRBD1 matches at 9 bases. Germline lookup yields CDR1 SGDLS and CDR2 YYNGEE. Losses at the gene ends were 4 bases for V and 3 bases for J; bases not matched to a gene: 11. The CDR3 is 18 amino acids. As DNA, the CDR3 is TGTGCCAGCAGCATACCGGGGACAGGGACAAATGGGGCCAACGTCCTGACTTTC. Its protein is CASSIPGTGTNGANVLTF. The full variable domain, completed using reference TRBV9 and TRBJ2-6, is DSGVTQTPKHLITATGQRVTLRCSPRSGDLSVYWYQQSLDQGLQFLIQYYNGEERAKGNILERFSAQQFPDLHSELNLSSLELGDSALYFCASSIPGTGTNGANVLTFGAGSRLTVL.

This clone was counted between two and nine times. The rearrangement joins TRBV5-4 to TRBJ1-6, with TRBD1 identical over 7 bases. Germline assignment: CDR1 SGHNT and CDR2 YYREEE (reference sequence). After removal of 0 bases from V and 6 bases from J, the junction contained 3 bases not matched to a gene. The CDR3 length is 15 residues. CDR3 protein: CASSLATGANSPLHF. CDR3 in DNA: TGTGCCAGCAGCTTGGCCACAGGGGCTAATTCACCCCTCCACTTT.

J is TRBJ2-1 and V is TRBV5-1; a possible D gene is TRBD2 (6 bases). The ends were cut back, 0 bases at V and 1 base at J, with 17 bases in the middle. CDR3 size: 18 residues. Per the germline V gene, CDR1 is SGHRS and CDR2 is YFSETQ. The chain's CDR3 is CASSLEGGAGFSYNEQFF. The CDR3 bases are TGCGCCAGCAGCTTGGAAGGAGGTGCGGGGTTTTCCTACAATGAGCAGTTCTTC.

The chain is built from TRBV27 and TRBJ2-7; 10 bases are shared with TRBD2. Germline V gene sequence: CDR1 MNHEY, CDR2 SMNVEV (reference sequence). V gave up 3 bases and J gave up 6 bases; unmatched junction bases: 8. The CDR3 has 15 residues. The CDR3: CASSFITSGIFEQYF. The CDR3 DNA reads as TGTGCCAGCAGTTTTATAACTAGCGGGATTTTCGAGCAGTACTTC.

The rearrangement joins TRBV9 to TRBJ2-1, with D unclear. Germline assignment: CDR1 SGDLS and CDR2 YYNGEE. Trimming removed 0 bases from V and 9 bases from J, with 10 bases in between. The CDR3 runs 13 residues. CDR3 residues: CASSVGGASEQFF. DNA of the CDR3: TGTGCCAGCAGCGTAGGAGGAGCAAGTGAGCAGTTCTTC.

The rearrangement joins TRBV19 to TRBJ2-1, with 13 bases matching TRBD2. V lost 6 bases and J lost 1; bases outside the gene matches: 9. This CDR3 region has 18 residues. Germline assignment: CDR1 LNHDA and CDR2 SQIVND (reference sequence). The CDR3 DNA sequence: TGTGCCAGTAGCCAATCGGGACTAGCGGGACTATCCTACAATGAGCAGTTCTTC. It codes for CASSQSGLAGLSYNEQFF.